This T cell receptor beta chain was captured by sequencing in a study of blood T cell repertoires in COVID-19. Study background: Some COVID-19 samples were acute and others convalescent; all came from the United States, Italy and Spain.

Original data processing: Researchers report that nucleated cell counts were estimated from reference gene primer amplification. Profiling relied on immunoSEQ multiplex PCR, and the TCRdb table lists in-frame clones only, not all of them. D and trimming come from the DNA, and the V and J calls and clone size come from that table. Of hundreds of thousands of clones in the sample, more than 80% were seen once. Researchers sorted participants into cohorts using their self-reported clinical history. Cohort 3 recovered donors had two negative PCRs, clearance, or symptom resolution. This clonotype was sampled from a woman between 18 and 29 years old who had recovered from COVID-19. The source material was PBMCs or T cells enriched from blood (not recorded which).

CDR3 in amino acids: CASSRPIGDETGTHGYTF. The DNA of the CDR3 is TGTGCCAGCAGCCGACCTATAGGGGACGAGACAGGGACGCATGGCTACACCTTC. The chain uses TRBV7-8 and TRBJ1-2; 7 positions match TRBD1. The CDR3 is made up of 18 amino acids. V was pared by 5 bases and J by 6 bases, with 21 bases of the junction left unmatched. The germline V gene has CDR1 SGHVS and CDR2 FQNEAQ.